Each of the 24 T cell receptor beta chains below was sequenced from the same sample in a study of CD8+ T cells in alopecia areata (dated by TCRdb to the late 2010s). This specimen's treatment or condition label, interpreted: oral pan-JAK inhibitor, 5-10 mg twice daily. Library preparation used the immunoSEQ multiplex PCR assay. RNA was extracted from all samples and reverse transcribed into cDNA as template for TCR sequencing. Held by TCRdb, this immuneACCESS table contains in-frame sequences only and omits some clones. Under half of the omission traces to an unresolved V gene where checked; the cause of the rest is unknown. The sample yields about 97,000 clones; 60% were counted once. Less than 20% of the sample is taken by the ten largest. The specimen comprised CD8+ T cells sorted from blood, sampled at approximately week 56, from a patient treated with tofacitinib. These receptors were taken from a human donor with alopecia areata.

This clone was observed a few times. The chain has TRBV4-1 and TRBJ1-1; D is undetermined. This CDR3 region has 14 residues. CDR1 MGHRA and CDR2 YSYEKL come from the germline V gene. V gave up 4 bases and J gave up 1 base, with 10 bases separating them. The CDR3 region is CASSLYIENTEAFF. The CDR3 nucleotides are TGCGCCAGCAGCCTCTACATAGAGAACACTGAAGCTTTCTTT.

The chain carries TRBV7-2 and TRBJ2-7; no definite D call. CDR1 is SGHTA and CDR2 is FQGNSA in the germline V gene. Trimming left V 1 base short and J 6 bases short, with 7 bases between. The CDR3 is made up of 12 amino acids. The CDR3 loop is CASSLVLGEQYF. The DNA of the CDR3 is TGTGCCAGCAGCTTAGTTCTAGGCGAGCAGTACTTC.

This clone has only a few counts. The chain has TRBV29-1 and TRBJ2-7; D uncertain. The CDR3 runs to 15 residues. V shed 4 bases and J shed 3 bases, with 19 bases lying between them. Germline V gives CDR1 SQVTM, CDR2 ANQGSEA. The CDR3 region is CSVVLLSTAGYEQYF. CDR3 in DNA: TGCAGCGTTGTTTTGTTGAGTACGGCTGGCTACGAGCAGTACTTC.

This clone has more than one count but fewer than ten. The chain recombines TRBV29-1 with TRBJ2-1; tentatively, D is TRBD1 (7 bases). The germline CDR1 and CDR2 sequences are SQVTM and ANQGSEA. V was shortened by 7 bases and J by 8 bases, with 27 bases between the two germline ends. The CDR3 covers 16 residues. CDR3 nucleotide sequence: TGCAGCGCACTTGCGGTTGGGGCAGGGGGGTCGGATGAGCAGTTCTTC. Its protein is CSALAVGAGGSDEQFF.

The chain employs TRBV19 and TRBJ2-7; D gene unclear. CDR1 and CDR2 (germline): LNHDA, SQIVND (reference sequence). This CDR3 has 13 amino acids. Trimming removed 3 bases at V and 3 bases at J, with 9 bases between. The CDR3 bases are TGTGCCAGTAGTATGTTTCATCTCTACGAGCAGTACTTC. This sequence encodes CASSMFHLYEQYF. The entire variable domain, with the rest obtained from reference TRBV19 and TRBJ2-7, is as follows: DGGITQSPKYLFRKEGQNVTLSCEQNLNHDAMYWYRQDPGQGLRLIYYSQIVNDFQKGDIAEGYSVSREKKESFPLTVTSAQKNPTAFYLCASSMFHLYEQYFGPGTRLTVT.

The chain combines TRBV15 with TRBJ2-2; D uncertain. The CDR3 has 14 residues. Trimming stripped 0 bases from V and 4 bases from J, with 6 bases between. CDR1 LNHNV and CDR2 YYDKDF come from the germline V gene (reference sequence). CDR3 region: CATSREMGTGELFF. The DNA of the CDR3 is TGTGCCACCAGCAGAGAAATGGGCACCGGGGAGCTGTTTTTT.

The chain links TRBV7-7 to TRBJ2-5; 10 bases fit TRBD1. Germline V CDR1 and CDR2: SSHAT, FNYEAQ (reference sequence). The CDR3 is made up of 21 amino acids. J gave up 4 bases and V 5 bases, and 25 bases lay outside the gene matches. The CDR3 spells CASSMGDRGWWDRLFGETQYF. The CDR3 coding sequence is TGTGCCAGCAGCATGGGGGACAGGGGATGGTGGGACCGACTATTCGGAGAGACCCAGTACTTC. Looking up the rest from reference TRBV7-7 and TRBJ2-5 gives the full variable domain: GAGVSQSPRYKVTKRGQDVTLRCDPISSHATLYWYQQALGQGPEFLTYFNYEAQPDKSGLPSDRFSAERPEGSISTLTIQRTEQRDSAMYRCASSMGDRGWWDRLFGETQYFGPGTRLLVL.

DNA of the CDR3: TGTGCCATCAGTGAGCGACCTGCATTATTCTTC. Translated, it gives CAISERPALFF. The chain joins TRBV10-3 to TRBJ2-1; no clear D. V shed 2 bases and J shed 16 bases, with 12 bases lying between them. Germline lookup yields CDR1 ENHRY and CDR2 SYGVKD. The CDR3 is 11 amino acids.

The chain has TRBV9 and TRBJ2-7, with D possibly being TRBD1 or TRBD2 (5 bases each). This CDR3 has 13 residues. The germline CDR1 and CDR2 sequences are SGDLS and YYNGEE. V was pared by 4 bases and J by 2 bases, with 10 bases between. CDR3 in amino acids: CASSPGTTYEQYF. The CDR3 coding sequence is TGTGCCAGCAGCCCAGGGACGACCTACGAGCAGTACTTC.

The chain recombines TRBV5-6 with TRBJ2-4; 9 bases are shared with TRBD1. Germline-derived CDR1 and CDR2 are SGHDT and YYEEEE. The CDR3 is made up of 15 amino acids. V lost 2 bases to trimming and J lost 11 bases; unmatched junction nucleotides: 11. The CDR3 region has the DNA TGTGCCAGCAGCTTTGGGACAGGGCTGAGTGTGCTTCAGTACTTC. Translation: CASSFGTGLSVLQYF.

Only one count was recorded for this clone. The V call is TRBV27, the J call TRBJ2-5, with D tentatively TRBD1 (7 bases). The CDR3 sequence is 13 residues long. V dropped 5 bases and J dropped 6 bases, with 13 bases sitting between them. Germline CDR1 reads MNHEY; CDR2 reads SMNVEV (reference sequence). The DNA of the CDR3 is TGTGCCAGCAGTACCAGGGGGAGGAAGACCCAGTACTTC. Residues: CASSTRGRKTQYF.

This chain joins TRBV15 and TRBJ1-4; D may be TRBD1 (5 bases). The CDR3 has 15 amino acids. Looked up from germline, CDR1 is LNHNV and CDR2 is YYDKDF (reference sequence). Trimming left V 3 bases short and J 4 bases short, with 12 bases between. CDR3 sequence reads: CATSSSGADNEKLFF. CDR3 DNA: TGTGCCACCAGCAGTTCCGGGGCGGATAATGAAAAACTGTTTTTT.

V and J are TRBV30 and TRBJ1-2; no clear D. Germline V CDR1 and CDR2: GTSNPN, SVGIG (reference sequence). V lost 4 bases to trimming and J lost 7 bases, with 16 bases between them. There are 13 residues in the CDR3. The CDR3 DNA reads as TGTGCCTGGACGTTCGGAGGGCTGCTTGGCTACACCTTC. Its protein is CAWTFGGLLGYTF.

The chain has TRBV7-2 and TRBJ2-7; 10 positions agree with TRBD2. Trimming removed 5 bases from V and 4 bases from J; junction bases left unmatched: 8. The germline gives CDR1 SGHTA, CDR2 FQGNSA. There are 15 residues in the CDR3. The CDR3 bases are TGTGCCAGCAGCCTGGACTCTAGCGGGGGTTACGAGCAGTACTTC. It translates to CASSLDSSGGYEQYF.

CDR3 DNA: TGTGCCAGCAGGGAGGACAGTTCAAACTATGGCTACACCTTC. Its protein is CASREDSSNYGYTF. V is TRBV2 and J is TRBJ1-2, with D possibly being TRBD1 (6 bases). CDR1 and CDR2 (germline): SNHLY, FYNNEI. Trimming stripped 6 bases from V and 2 bases from J, with 13 bases between. The length of the CDR3 is 14 residues. The whole variable domain, filled in from reference TRBV2 and TRBJ1-2, reads EPEVTQTPSHQVTQMGQEVILRCVPISNHLYFYWYRQILGQKVEFLVSFYNNEISEKSEIFDDQFSVERPDGSNFTLKIRSTKLEDSAMYFCASREDSSNYGYTFGSGTRLTVV.

There are a few counts of this clone. The J gene is TRBJ2-1, the V gene TRBV7-9; TRBD2 might be the D (6 bases). Trimming shortened V by 1 base and J by 8 bases, and 15 bases separated the two germline ends. CDR3 length equals 15 residues. From germline, CDR1 is SEHNR and CDR2 FQNEAQ (reference sequence). The chain's CDR3 is CASSLVSGVKDEQFF. DNA of the CDR3: TGTGCCAGCAGCTTAGTATCGGGAGTTAAAGATGAGCAGTTCTTC.

The chain is built from TRBV28 and TRBJ1-1, with unresolved D. CDR1 MDHEN and CDR2 SYDVKM come from the germline V gene. V lost 5 bases and J lost 1, with 14 bases in between. The CDR3 contains 15 residues. The CDR3 loop is CASSPSSESNTEAFF. In nucleotides, the CDR3 is TGTGCCAGCAGTCCTTCGAGTGAATCGAACACTGAAGCTTTCTTT. The whole variable domain, remainder taken from reference TRBV28 and TRBJ1-1, is DVKVTQSSRYLVKRTGEKVFLECVQDMDHENMFWYRQDPGLGLRLIYFSYDVKMKEKGDIPEGYSVSREKKERFSLILESASTNQTSMYLCASSPSSESNTEAFFGQGTRLTVV.

V usage is TRBV6-1 and J usage is TRBJ2-2, with D unresolved. Trimming left V 3 bases short and J 1 base short, with 6 bases between. Germline values: CDR1 MNHNS, CDR2 SASEGT. The CDR3 spans 14 residues. The DNA of the CDR3 is TGTGCCAGCAGTGAGAAGAAGAACACCGGGGAGCTGTTTTTT. Its translation: CASSEKKNTGELFF.

This clone was counted only a few times. The rearrangement links TRBV7-9 to TRBJ2-7; D is ambiguous. Germline CDR1 reads SEHNR; CDR2 reads FQNEAQ (reference sequence). The CDR3 loop spans 14 amino acids. V shed 2 bases and J shed 2 bases, with 10 bases lying between them. The CDR3 DNA follows: TGTGCCAGCAGCTTATCGGACGGTCCCTACGAGCAGTACTTC. It encodes CASSLSDGPYEQYF. The complete variable domain, with remaining parts taken from reference TRBV7-9 and TRBJ2-7, reads DTGVSQNPRHKITKRGQNVTFRCDPISEHNRLYWYRQTLGQGPEFLTYFQNEAQLEKSRLLSDRFSAERPKGSFSTLEIQRTEQGDSAMYLCASSLSDGPYEQYFGPGTRLTVT.

There are a few counts of this clone. V usage is TRBV27 and J usage is TRBJ1-2; no firm D call. Trimming took off 4 bases at V and 7 bases at J, with 13 bases between the two ends. The CDR3 runs 13 residues. Per the germline V gene, CDR1 is MNHEY and CDR2 is SMNVEV (reference sequence). CDR3 sequence (DNA): TGTGCCAGCAGTTCCGTCAGTACCACTGGCTACACCTTC. Its translation is CASSSVSTTGYTF.

In the case of this clone: Germline and junction disagree at one end, which may indicate a read error. The V call is TRBV7-6, the J call TRBJ2-2; maybe TRBD1 (6 bases). Germline values: CDR1 SGHVS, CDR2 FNYEAQ. CDR3 length: 15 amino acids. In nucleotides, the CDR3 is TGTGCCAGCACCGATGGACAGACAAACACCGGGGAGCTGTTCTTT. As protein: CASTDGQTNTGELFF.

This clone was observed a handful of times. The V call is TRBV2, the J call TRBJ1-4; no firm D call. The CDR3 runs 13 residues. Between the trimmed V and J ends, which lost 10 bases and 5 bases, there was a span of 14 bases. Germline loops: CDR1 SNHLY, CDR2 FYNNEI. DNA for the CDR3: TGTGCCATATGGAGAGGTCAAAATGAAAAACTGTTTTTT. Translating gives CAIWRGQNEKLFF.

J is TRBJ1-2 and V is TRBV27; D is unresolved. The germline V and J ends were trimmed by 5 bases and 8 bases, with 9 bases remaining between them. CDR1 is MNHEY, CDR2 SMNVEV, per germline (reference sequence). The length of the CDR3 is 11 residues. DNA of the CDR3: TGTGCCAGCAGTGATCACAAGGGCTACACCTTC. This translates into CASSDHKGYTF.

V and J are TRBV5-4 and TRBJ2-5, with D perhaps TRBD1 (6 bases). V dropped 4 bases and J dropped 1 base, with 8 bases sitting between them. There are 13 residues in the CDR3. The germline CDR1 and CDR2 sequences are SGHNT and YYREEE (reference sequence). The CDR3 DNA follows: TGTGCCAGCAGCCCCAGGGGCCAAGAGACCCAGTACTTC. Amino acid sequence: CASSPRGQETQYF.